Sequencing of this TCR beta chain was carried out in a study of T cell responses to AZD1222 COVID-19 vaccine. Method: immunoSEQ multiplex PCR; TCRdb's copy keeps in-frame clones and lacks some. The sample lists approximately 46,000 clones; roughly 80% were seen once. Between the trimmed V and J ends, which lost 6 bases and 2 bases, there was a span of 17 bases. CDR3 size: 15 residues. Germline CDR1 is LNHDA and CDR2 is SQIVND (reference sequence). The TCR comes from an adult in good health. This rearrangement joins TRBV19 to TRBJ2-7; a possible D gene is TRBD1 (6 bases). Sample: peripheral blood, taken on day 0 of AZD1222 vaccination. The CDR3 loop is CASRDQGRIPYEQYF. The CDR3 DNA reads as TGTGCCAGTAGGGACCAGGGGCGAATCCCCTACGAGCAGTACTTC.